Listed here are 25 T cell receptor beta chains from one sample, sequenced in a study of blood T cell repertoires in COVID-19. Clones were read by immunoSEQ multiplex PCR, and TCRdb kept only the in-frame ones, dropping some. The data hold 130,000 to 150,000 clones, with around four fifths observed a single time. The sample taken for sequencing was peripheral blood. The receptors derive from a woman aged 35 to 49 with active or convalescent COVID-19.

The V gene is TRBV24-1, the J gene TRBJ1-3; 7 bases map to TRBD1. V was clipped by 4 bases and J by 3 bases; unmatched bases: 5. This CDR3 has 15 amino acids. CDR1 KGHDR and CDR2 SFDVKD come from the germline V gene. CDR3 sequence: CATSDHRQGGNTIYF. The CDR3 DNA reads as TGTGCCACCAGTGACCATCGACAGGGTGGAAACACCATATATTTT.

The chain uses TRBV28 and TRBJ1-3, with a possible D match to TRBD1 (6 bases). V was cut by 6 bases and J by 0 bases, with 12 bases left in between. CDR1 is MDHEN and CDR2 is SYDVKM in the germline V gene. This CDR3 contains 15 residues. The CDR3 coding sequence is TGTGCCAGCAGCAGAACAGGGAGCTCTGGAAACACCATATATTTT. Residues: CASSRTGSSGNTIYF.

This rearrangement joins TRBV2 to TRBJ1-2; D is unresolved. Trimming shortened V by 3 bases and J by 5 bases, and 4 bases separated the two germline ends. Germline-derived CDR1 and CDR2 are SNHLY and FYNNEI. CDR3 size: 11 residues. The CDR3 protein is CASSEEYGYTF. The CDR3 coding sequence is TGTGCCAGCAGTGAGGAGTATGGCTACACCTTC.

V is TRBV4-1 and J is TRBJ2-3; no reliable D call. This CDR3 is 14 amino acids long. CDR1 is MGHRA and CDR2 is YSYEKL in the germline V gene. V lost 3 bases and J 2 bases, leaving 9 bases between the germline ends. The CDR3 bases are TGCGCCAGCAGCCAGCGAGAAAACACAGATACGCAGTATTTT. Translated: CASSQRENTDTQYF.

The chain is built from TRBV19 and TRBJ2-2; unclear D gene. The ends were cut back, 3 bases at V and 1 base at J, with 9 bases in the middle. Germline V gives CDR1 LNHDA, CDR2 SQIVND (reference sequence). This CDR3 has 15 residues. CDR3 sequence: CASSIWQVNTGELFF. CDR3 sequence (DNA): TGTGCCAGTAGTATCTGGCAAGTGAACACCGGGGAGCTGTTTTTT.

V and J are TRBV6-5 and TRBJ1-3; TRBD1 is a possible D gene (6 bases). The V end lost 3 bases, the J end lost 4 bases, and 10 bases lay between the germline ends. CDR1 is MNHEY, CDR2 SVGAGI, per germline. This CDR3 has 14 residues. For the CDR3, the DNA is TGTGCCAGCAGTTATAACAGGGACGGAAACACCATATATTTT. This codes for CASSYNRDGNTIYF.

The chain couples TRBV30 to TRBJ1-1; D not certain. The CDR3 contains 13 residues. Deletions cut 3 bases from V and 1 base from J, with 9 bases between. Germline V gene sequence: CDR1 GTSNPN, CDR2 SVGIG (reference sequence). As DNA, the CDR3 is TGTGCCTGGAGCCAAGGGAGGAACACTGAAGCTTTCTTT. This encodes CAWSQGRNTEAFF.

The J gene is TRBJ1-1, the V gene TRBV5-1; weak D call: TRBD1 (6 bases). V was pared by 6 bases and J by 1 base, with 16 bases between. CDR1 and CDR2 from the germline V gene are SGHRS and YFSETQ. The CDR3 covers 15 residues. Written as DNA, the CDR3 is TGCGCCAGCACCCCTTCCGGGGGGCAGAACACTGAAGCTTTCTTT. The encoded protein is CASTPSGGQNTEAFF.

CDR3 loop: CASSPSGGLTAFF. CDR3 DNA sequence: TGCGCCAGCAGCCCATCAGGGGGATTAACAGCTTTCTTT. The chain employs TRBV5-1 and TRBJ1-1; TRBD1 matches at 7 bases. Germline CDR1 SGHRS, CDR2 YFSETQ. The J segment lost 10 bases and the V segment lost 4 bases, leaving 10 bases of the junction unmatched. There are 13 residues in the CDR3.

The V call is TRBV6-5, the J call TRBJ1-4; 7 bases fit TRBD1. The germline gives CDR1 MNHEY, CDR2 SVGAGI. J was trimmed by 4 bases and V by 6 bases; bases with no gene match: 5. The length of the CDR3 is 14 residues. CDR3: CASRTQGGNEKLFF. CDR3 sequence (DNA): TGTGCCAGCAGGACGCAGGGGGGTAATGAAAAACTGTTTTTT.

The genes are TRBV6-1 and TRBJ2-7, with D perhaps matching TRBD2 (5 bases). In germline, CDR1 is MNHNS, CDR2 SASEGT. The CDR3 runs to 16 residues. V was pared by 1 base and J by 3 bases, with 16 bases between. CDR3 DNA: TGTGCCAGCAGTGAAGGTTGGGGAGACGGTGACTACGAGCAGTACTTC. This encodes CASSEGWGDGDYEQYF.

This chain connects TRBV19 to TRBJ1-5, with 12 positions matching TRBD1. The CDR3 has 20 amino acids. CDR1 is LNHDA and CDR2 is SQIVND in the germline V gene (reference sequence). J gave up 0 bases and V 1 base, and 10 bases lay outside the gene matches. In DNA form, the CDR3 reads TGTGCCAGTAGTATAGCCCTCCGGGACAGGGGGCTCTATAGCAATCAGCCCCAGCATTTT. As protein: CASSIALRDRGLYSNQPQHF.

V gene TRBV28 combines with J gene TRBJ1-2, with 10 bases aligning to TRBD1. Germline CDR1 MDHEN, CDR2 SYDVKM. The CDR3 spans 15 residues. Germline trimming cut 3 bases from V and 6 bases from J; bases unmatched to any gene: 7. The CDR3 coding sequence is TGTGCCAGCAGTTTGGGGGACAGGGGCAGCGATGGCTACACCTTC. It translates to CASSLGDRGSDGYTF.

This chain joins TRBV6-5 and TRBJ1-4; 11 bases map to TRBD1. V lost 6 bases and J lost 7; bases outside the gene matches: 7. This CDR3 is 15 amino acids long. Per germline, CDR1 MNHEY and CDR2 SVGAGI. Here the CDR3 reads CASSHGGTGGEKLFF. CDR3 nucleotides: TGTGCCAGCAGCCATGGCGGGACAGGGGGTGAAAAACTGTTTTTT.

This chain connects TRBV12-3 or TRBV12-4 to TRBJ1-2; D might be TRBD1 (5 bases). Trimming stripped 3 bases from V and 6 bases from J, with 11 bases between. The CDR3 contains 13 residues. The CDR3 reads CASSFGEGHGYTF. In nucleotides, the CDR3 is TGTGCCAGCAGTTTTGGGGAGGGACATGGCTACACCTTC.

The chain couples TRBV7-2 to TRBJ1-2; D possibly corresponds to TRBD1 (6 bases). V was pared by 1 base and J by 5 bases, with 11 bases between. This CDR3 is 14 amino acids long. Germline CDR1 SGHTA, CDR2 FQGNSA. CDR3 nucleotide sequence: TGTGCCAGCAGCTTAGAAGGAAGGGGGTATGGCTACACCTTC. Its protein product is CASSLEGRGYGYTF.

DNA of the CDR3: TGTGCCAGCACTACGCGGGTTAATAGGGGGCCCTACTCACCCCTCCACTTT. Its translation: CASTTRVNRGPYSPLHF. The V and J genes are TRBV27 and TRBJ1-6; 7 bases agree with TRBD1. J lost 10 bases, V lost 7 bases, and 19 bases had no gene match. This CDR3 spans 17 amino acids. Germline values: CDR1 MNHEY, CDR2 SMNVEV (reference sequence).

V usage is TRBV18 and J usage is TRBJ1-2, with no clear D. Germline V CDR1 and CDR2: KGHSH, LQKENI. The CDR3 has 13 residues. V lost 2 bases and J 6 bases, leaving 10 bases between the germline ends. The CDR3 here is CASSPILADGYTF. CDR3 in DNA: TGTGCCAGCTCACCAATCTTGGCGGATGGCTACACCTTC.

V is TRBV27 and J is TRBJ1-1; D remains unclear. Germline V gives CDR1 MNHEY, CDR2 SMNVEV (reference sequence). CDR3 length equals 13 residues. Trimming took 4 bases from V and 1 from J, leaving 7 bases between them. CDR3 nucleotides: TGTGCCAGCAGTTCACAGCCGAACACTGAAGCTTTCTTT. Protein: CASSSQPNTEAFF.

This clone appeared once. J is TRBJ2-7 and V is TRBV3-1 (or the pseudogene TRBV3-2); 9 bases fit TRBD1. The CDR3 is made up of 16 amino acids. Germline loops: CDR1 LGHDT, CDR2 YNNKEL (reference sequence). The V and J ends lost 3 bases and 3 bases, in that order; junction bases with no gene match: 9. CDR3 DNA sequence: TGTGCCAGCAGCCAGGCCGGGACAGGGTCTAACTACGAGCAGTACTTC. The encoded protein is CASSQAGTGSNYEQYF.

The chain is built from TRBV2 and TRBJ1-4, with 8 positions matching TRBD1. CDR1 is SNHLY and CDR2 is FYNNEI in the germline V gene. Germline trimming cut 5 bases from V and 3 bases from J; bases unmatched to any gene: 2. The CDR3 totals 14 residues. CDR3 sequence (DNA): TGTGCCAGCAGTAGACAGGGGTCTAATGAAAAACTGTTTTTT. Protein product: CASSRQGSNEKLFF.

This chain joins TRBV7-8 and TRBJ2-3, with TRBD1 matching over 10 bases. CDR3 length equals 18 residues. CDR1 SGHVS and CDR2 FQNEAQ come from the germline V gene. Trimming took 1 base from V and 0 from J; bases not matched to a gene: 7. CDR3 nucleotide sequence: TGTGCCAGCAGCTTAGTATTAAGGGGACAGGGGAGCACAGATACGCAGTATTTT. Translating it yields CASSLVLRGQGSTDTQYF. The full variable domain, its missing parts supplied by reference TRBV7-8 and TRBJ2-3, is GAGVSQSPRYKVAKRGQDVALRCDPISGHVSLFWYQQALGQGPEFLTYFQNEAQLDKSGLPSDRFFAERPEGSVSTLKIQRTQQEDSAVYLCASSLVLRGQGSTDTQYFGPGTRLTVL.

The chain joins TRBV9 to TRBJ2-7, with 7 bases identical to TRBD1. The ends lost 5 bases at V and 2 bases at J; junction bases unmatched: 4. This CDR3 region has 13 residues. Germline V CDR1 and CDR2: SGDLS, YYNGEE. The CDR3 sequence is CASSEDRTYEQYF. The CDR3 nucleotides are TGTGCCAGCAGTGAGGACAGGACCTACGAGCAGTACTTC. The full variable domain, completed using reference TRBV9 and TRBJ2-7, is DSGVTQTPKHLITATGQRVTLRCSPRSGDLSVYWYQQSLDQGLQFLIQYYNGEERAKGNILERFSAQQFPDLHSELNLSSLELGDSALYFCASSEDRTYEQYFGPGTRLTVT.

V gene TRBV19 combines with J gene TRBJ1-2; 8 nucleotides align to TRBD1. J lost 1 base, V lost 5 bases, and 6 bases had no gene match. This CDR3 is built from 15 residues. Germline CDR1 and CDR2: LNHDA and SQIVND (reference sequence). CDR3 sequence: CASSGPGQVNYGYTF. DNA of the CDR3: TGTGCCAGTAGTGGACCGGGACAGGTTAACTATGGCTACACCTTC.

The CDR3 DNA is TGTGCCAGCAGTTTACCAGGGGGCAACTACAATGAGCAGTTCTTC. Protein sequence: CASSLPGGNYNEQFF. The genes are TRBV27 and TRBJ2-1; 8 bases align to TRBD1. The V segment lost 2 bases and the J segment 3 bases; nucleotides outside the gene matches: 3. Germline CDR1 reads MNHEY; CDR2 reads SMNVEV (reference sequence). The CDR3 is 15 amino acids.